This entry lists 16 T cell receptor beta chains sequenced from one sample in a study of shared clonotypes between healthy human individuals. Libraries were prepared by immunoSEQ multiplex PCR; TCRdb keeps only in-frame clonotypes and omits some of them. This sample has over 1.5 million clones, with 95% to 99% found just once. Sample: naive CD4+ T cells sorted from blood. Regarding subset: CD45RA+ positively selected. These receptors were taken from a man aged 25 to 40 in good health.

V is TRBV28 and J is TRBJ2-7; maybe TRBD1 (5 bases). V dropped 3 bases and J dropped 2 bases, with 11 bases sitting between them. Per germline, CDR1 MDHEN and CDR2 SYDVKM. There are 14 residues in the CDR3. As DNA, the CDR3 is TGTGCCAGCAGTTTTCCAGGGATCCCCTACGAGCAGTACTTC. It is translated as CASSFPGIPYEQYF.

The CDR3 DNA is TGTGCCAGCAGTATTAGCGGGAGGGCTAGCACAGATACGCAGTATTTT. It encodes CASSISGRASTDTQYF. The rearrangement links TRBV28 to TRBJ2-3, with 11 bases that match TRBD2. The CDR3 consists of 16 residues. With 5 bases clipped from V and 0 bases from J, the junction kept 4 bases outside the gene matches. Germline V CDR1 and CDR2: MDHEN, SYDVKM.

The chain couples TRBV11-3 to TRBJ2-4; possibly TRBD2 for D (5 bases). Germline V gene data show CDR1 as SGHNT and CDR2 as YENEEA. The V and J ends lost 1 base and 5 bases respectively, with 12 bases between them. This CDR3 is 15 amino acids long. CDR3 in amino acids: CASSLGGLGENIQYF. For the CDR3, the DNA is TGTGCCAGCAGCTTAGGGGGTCTCGGGGAAAACATTCAGTACTTC.

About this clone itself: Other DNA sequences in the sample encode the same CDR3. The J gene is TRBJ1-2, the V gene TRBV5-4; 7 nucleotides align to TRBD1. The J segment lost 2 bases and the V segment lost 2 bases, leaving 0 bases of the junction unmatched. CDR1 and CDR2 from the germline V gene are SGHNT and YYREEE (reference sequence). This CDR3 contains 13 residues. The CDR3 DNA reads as TGTGCCAGCAGCTTACAGGGGAACTATGGCTACACCTTC. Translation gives CASSLQGNYGYTF.

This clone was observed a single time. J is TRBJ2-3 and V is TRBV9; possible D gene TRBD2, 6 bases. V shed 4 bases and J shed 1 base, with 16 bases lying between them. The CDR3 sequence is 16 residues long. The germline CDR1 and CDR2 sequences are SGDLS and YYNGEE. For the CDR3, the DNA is TGTGCCAGCAGCCCCAGACTAGGTTTGGGCACAGATACGCAGTATTTT. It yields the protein CASSPRLGLGTDTQYF. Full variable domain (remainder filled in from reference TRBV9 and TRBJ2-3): DSGVTQTPKHLITATGQRVTLRCSPRSGDLSVYWYQQSLDQGLQFLIQYYNGEERAKGNILERFSAQQFPDLHSELNLSSLELGDSALYFCASSPRLGLGTDTQYFGPGTRLTVL.

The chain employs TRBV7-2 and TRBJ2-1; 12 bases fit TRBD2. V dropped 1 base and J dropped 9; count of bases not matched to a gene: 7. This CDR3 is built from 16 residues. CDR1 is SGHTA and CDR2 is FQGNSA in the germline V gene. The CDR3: CASSLGTSGGRGEQFF. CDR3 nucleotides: TGTGCCAGCAGCTTAGGCACTAGCGGGGGGAGGGGTGAGCAGTTCTTC.

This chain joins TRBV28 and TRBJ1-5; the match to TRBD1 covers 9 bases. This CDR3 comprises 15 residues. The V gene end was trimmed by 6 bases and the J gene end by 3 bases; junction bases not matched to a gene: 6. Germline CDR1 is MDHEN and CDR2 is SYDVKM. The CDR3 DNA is TGTGCCAGCAGCCCGACAGGGGGATTCAATCAGCCCCAGCATTTT. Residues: CASSPTGGFNQPQHF.

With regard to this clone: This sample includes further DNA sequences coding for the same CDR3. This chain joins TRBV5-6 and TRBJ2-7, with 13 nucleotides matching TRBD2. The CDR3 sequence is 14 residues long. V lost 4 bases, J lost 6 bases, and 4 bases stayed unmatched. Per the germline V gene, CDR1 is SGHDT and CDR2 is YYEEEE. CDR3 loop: CASSLGLAGVEQYF. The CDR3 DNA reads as TGTGCCAGCAGCCTTGGACTAGCGGGAGTCGAGCAGTACTTC.

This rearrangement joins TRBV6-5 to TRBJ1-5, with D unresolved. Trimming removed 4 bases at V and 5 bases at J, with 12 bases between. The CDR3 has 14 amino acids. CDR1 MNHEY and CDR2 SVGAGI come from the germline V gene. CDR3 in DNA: TGTGCCAGCAGTTCGAGAGAATTAGATCAGCCCCAGCATTTT. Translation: CASSSRELDQPQHF.

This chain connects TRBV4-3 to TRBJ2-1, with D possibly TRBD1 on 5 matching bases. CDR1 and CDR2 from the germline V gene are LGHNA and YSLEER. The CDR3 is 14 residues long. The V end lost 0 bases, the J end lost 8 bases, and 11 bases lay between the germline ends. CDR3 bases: TGCGCCAGCAGCCAAGATAGGGGATGGGATGAGCAGTTCTTC. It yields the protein CASSQDRGWDEQFF.

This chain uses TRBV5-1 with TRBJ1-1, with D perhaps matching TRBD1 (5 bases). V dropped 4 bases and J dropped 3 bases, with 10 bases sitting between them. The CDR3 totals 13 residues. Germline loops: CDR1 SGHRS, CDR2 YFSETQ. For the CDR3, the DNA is TGCGCCAGCAGCCGGGACGGTGACACTGAAGCTTTCTTT. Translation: CASSRDGDTEAFF.

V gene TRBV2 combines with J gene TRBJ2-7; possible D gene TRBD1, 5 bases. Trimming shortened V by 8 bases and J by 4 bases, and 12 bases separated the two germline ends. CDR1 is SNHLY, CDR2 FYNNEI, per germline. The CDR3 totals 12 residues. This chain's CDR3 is CASRRQTYEQYF. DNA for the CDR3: TGTGCCAGCCGCCGACAGACGTACGAGCAGTACTTC.

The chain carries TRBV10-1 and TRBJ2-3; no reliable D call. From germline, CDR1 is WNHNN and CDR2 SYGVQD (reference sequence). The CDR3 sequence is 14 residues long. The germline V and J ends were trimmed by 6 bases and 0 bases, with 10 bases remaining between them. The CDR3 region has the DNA TGCGCCAGCAGCGTCACGGGCAGCACAGATACGCAGTATTTT. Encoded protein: CASSVTGSTDTQYF.

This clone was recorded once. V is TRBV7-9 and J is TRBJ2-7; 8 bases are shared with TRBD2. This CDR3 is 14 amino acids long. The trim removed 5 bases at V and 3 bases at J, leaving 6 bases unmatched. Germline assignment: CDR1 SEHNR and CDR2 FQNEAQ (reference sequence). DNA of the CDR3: TGTGCCAGCAGCCCGATAGCGGGGCTCTACGAGCAGTACTTC. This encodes CASSPIAGLYEQYF.

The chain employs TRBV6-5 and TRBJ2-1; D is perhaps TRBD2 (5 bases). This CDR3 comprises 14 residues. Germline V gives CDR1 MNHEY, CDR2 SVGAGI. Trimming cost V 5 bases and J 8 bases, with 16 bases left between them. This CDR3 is CASSRHREPDEQFF. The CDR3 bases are TGTGCCAGCAGTAGACACCGGGAACCCGATGAGCAGTTCTTC.

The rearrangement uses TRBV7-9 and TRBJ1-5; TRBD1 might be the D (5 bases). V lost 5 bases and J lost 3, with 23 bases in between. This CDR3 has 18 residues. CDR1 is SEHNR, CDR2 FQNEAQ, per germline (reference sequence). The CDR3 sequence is CASSRTPLDSADNQPQHF. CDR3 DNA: TGTGCCAGCAGCCGAACTCCGCTTGACAGCGCGGACAATCAGCCCCAGCATTTT. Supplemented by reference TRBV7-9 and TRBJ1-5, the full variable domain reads DTGVSQNPRHKITKRGQNVTFRCDPISEHNRLYWYRQTLGQGPEFLTYFQNEAQLEKSRLLSDRFSAERPKGSFSTLEIQRTEQGDSAMYLCASSRTPLDSADNQPQHFGDGTRLSIL.